Listed below are T cell receptor beta chains from one sample, sequenced in a study of cytomegalovirus exposure and HLA in healthy donors. The assay was immunoSEQ multiplex PCR, and TCRdb's table has in-frame clones only and misses some. This sample has roughly 52,000 clones, with around 62% found just once. The material sequenced was PBMCs. The receptor set was obtained from a human donor in good health. Each CDR3 is given without its conserved first and last residue.

J	V	CDR3
TRBJ1-1	TRBV18	ASSRDTNTEAF
TRBJ2-4	TRBV30	AWSSGLQGLENIQY
TRBJ1-4	TRBV5-1	ASSFSRRQGVGYEKLF
TRBJ2-3	TRBV29-1	SVRLGQRSTDTQY
TRBJ2-7	TRBV30	AWGRNEQY
TRBJ1-1	TRBV7-9	ASSPTFPDTEAF
TRBJ1-2	TRBV10-3	AISLDGGVST
TRBJ1-6	TRBV19	ASTTGRVSNSPLH
TRBJ2-3	TRBV7-7	ASSLTSASGTDTQY
TRBJ1-2	TRBV7-9	SSSPVNFNYGYT
TRBJ2-3	TRBV5-1	ASNQDSSTDTQY
TRBJ2-1	TRBV4-2	ATGTSGLYNEQF
TRBJ2-7	TRBV19	ASSAGSGGIGLYEQY
TRBJ1-2	TRBV5-1	ASRDSGRTNYGYT
TRBJ2-1	TRBV30	AWKWGRGGNEQF
TRBJ1-6	TRBV2	ASIPATGGNSPLH
TRBJ2-7	TRBV7-8	ASSLYIGGTSGGRYEQY
TRBJ2-5	TRBV7-9	SSSLASLRRGQETQY
TRBJ1-2	TRBV18	ASSPTLDRSGYGYT
TRBJ1-2	TRBV27	ASIPSTGGNYGYT
TRBJ2-1	TRBV27	ASRDTGQRGYNEQF
TRBJ2-7	TRBV28	ASSPVSLPEQY
TRBJ2-1	TRBV11-2	ASSLMGQGALF
TRBJ1-1	TRBV6-6	ASRDRGGAEAF
TRBJ1-1	TRBV5-6	ASSLGPEAF
TRBJ1-1	TRBV11-2	ASSPTGPNTEAF
TRBJ2-1	TRBV4-2	ASSQDVGGEQF
TRBJ1-2	TRBV6-6	ASSRGHSYGYT
TRBJ1-2	TRBV30	AWTLRARYGYT
TRBJ2-3	TRBV5-1	ASKVAGGPDTQY
TRBJ2-7	TRBV18	ASSGDRDYEQY
TRBJ2-7	TRBV6-5	ASSPRTGFAEQY
TRBJ2-7	TRBV6-6	ASSSAGGGSYEQY
TRBJ2-5	TRBV6-5	ASSRTTGKRETQY
TRBJ1-2	TRBV6-5	ASRGQGNYGYT
TRBJ1-2	TRBV30	AWSDSNYGYT
TRBJ1-4	TRBV5-1	ASSFRDSNEKLF
TRBJ1-2	TRBV9	ASSAGWGGDYGYT
TRBJ1-1	TRBV30	AWNHEGQALNTEAF
TRBJ2-1	TRBV10-2	ASSESGPTYNEQF
TRBJ2-3	TRBV6-4	ASSRAGATSTDTQY